This T cell receptor (beta chain) was recovered during a study of blood T cells in healthy people across ages. Whole-study results and caveats: Unknown CMV status may confound age-related changes in expanded clones. Among T cells, TCR beta diversity per million cells dropped roughly linearly as age rose. Total diversity from one million sequenced T cells was likely underestimated.

At least 5 micrograms of total RNA were extracted per sample. Through a sample-barcoded 5' primer and a J-beta primer mix, a second PCR was run for roughly 7 to 11 cycles. MiXCR, run by TCRdb on the 5' RACE reads, gives a single entry per CDR3 protein. The data show about 1.5 million distinct CDR3 sequences, about 42% seen once. Germline V gene sequence: CDR1 SGDLS, CDR2 YYNGEE. Trimming took 3 bases from V and 0 from J, leaving 9 bases between them. The CDR3 is 14 amino acids. This clonotype was recorded a few times. What it binds is not known. What was sequenced was blood. This receptor was identified in a woman aged 18-29 years in good health. The rearrangement joins TRBV9 to TRBJ2-5, with a weak D call TRBD2 (5 bases). CDR3 in DNA: TGTGCCAGCAGCGCCCCCGGGAACCAAGAGACCCAGTACTTC. It translates to CASSAPGNQETQYF.